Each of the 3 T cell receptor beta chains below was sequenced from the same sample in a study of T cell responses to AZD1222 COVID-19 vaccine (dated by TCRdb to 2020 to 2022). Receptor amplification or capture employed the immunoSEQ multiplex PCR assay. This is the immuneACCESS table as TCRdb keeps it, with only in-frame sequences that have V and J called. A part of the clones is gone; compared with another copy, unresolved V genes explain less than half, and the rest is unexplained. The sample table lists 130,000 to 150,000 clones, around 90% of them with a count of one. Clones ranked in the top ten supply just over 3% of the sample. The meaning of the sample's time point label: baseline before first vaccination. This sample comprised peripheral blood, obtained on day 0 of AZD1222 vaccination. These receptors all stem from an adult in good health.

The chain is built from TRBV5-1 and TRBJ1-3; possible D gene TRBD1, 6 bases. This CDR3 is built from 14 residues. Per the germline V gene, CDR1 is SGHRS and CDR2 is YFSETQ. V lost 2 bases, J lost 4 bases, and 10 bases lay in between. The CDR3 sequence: CASSFQGYGNTIYF. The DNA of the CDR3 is TGCGCCAGCAGCTTCCAGGGGTACGGAAACACCATATATTTT.

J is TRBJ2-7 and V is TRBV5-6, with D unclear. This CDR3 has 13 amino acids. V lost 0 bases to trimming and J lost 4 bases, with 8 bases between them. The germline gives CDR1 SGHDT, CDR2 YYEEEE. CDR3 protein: CASSLAAAYEQYF. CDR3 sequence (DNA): TGTGCCAGCAGCTTGGCGGCAGCTTACGAGCAGTACTTC. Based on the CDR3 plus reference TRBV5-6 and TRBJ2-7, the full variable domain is DAGVTQSPTHLIKTRGQQVTLRCSPKSGHDTVSWYQQALGQGPQFIFQYYEEEERQRGNFPDRFSGHQFPNYSSELNVNALLLGDSALYLCASSLAAAYEQYFGPGTRLTVT.

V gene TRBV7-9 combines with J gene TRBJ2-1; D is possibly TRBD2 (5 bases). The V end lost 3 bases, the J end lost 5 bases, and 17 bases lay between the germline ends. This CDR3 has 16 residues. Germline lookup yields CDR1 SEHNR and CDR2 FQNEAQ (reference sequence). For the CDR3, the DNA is TGTGCCAGCAGCTTTGCGAGGGCTAGCAAGAACAATGAGCAGTTCTTC. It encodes CASSFARASKNNEQFF. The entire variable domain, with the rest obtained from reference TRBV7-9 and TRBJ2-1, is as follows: DTGVSQNPRHKITKRGQNVTFRCDPISEHNRLYWYRQTLGQGPEFLTYFQNEAQLEKSRLLSDRFSAERPKGSFSTLEIQRTEQGDSAMYLCASSFARASKNNEQFFGPGTRLTVL.